The text below deals with one TCR beta chain. This entry comes from a study of Ad26.COV2.S vaccination and SARS-CoV-2 variants. The assay was immunoSEQ multiplex PCR, and TCRdb's table has in-frame clones only and misses some. Seen here are around 300,000 clones, around nine tenths observed once, and the top ten hold around 4.5%. Germline assignment: CDR1 SEHNR and CDR2 FQNEAQ (reference sequence). The CDR3 contains 15 residues. V was clipped by 4 bases and J by 5 bases; unmatched bases: 5. Noted treatment: around 19 received Ad26.COV2.S at low or high dose, single or two shots; a few received placebo; per-sample allocation not given. Collection of samples fell on day 63 after the first vaccine or placebo injection.

V and J are TRBV7-9 and TRBJ2-5; 12 nucleotides line up with TRBD2. The sequence was collected from a person between 18 and 59 years old who received the Ad26.COV2.S COVID-19 vaccine or a placebo. Sequences were derived from peripheral blood, sampled in a trial of Ad26.COV2.S vaccine versus placebo. CDR3 nucleotide sequence: TGTGCCAGCAGCTCCCGACTAGCGGGGGAGGAGACCCAGTACTTC. Translation: CASSSRLAGEETQYF.